Below, one T cell receptor beta chain is given with its context. The protocol was immunoSEQ multiplex PCR, while the TCRdb copy is restricted to in-frame clones and leaves out a portion. The table shows 250,000 to 350,000 clones, with over 85% occurring only once. These data originate in a study of blood T cell repertoires in COVID-19. As for the study in general: From the United States, Italy and Spain came samples of acute and convalescent COVID-19. From T cells, B-cell-depleted T cells, or PBMCs came the material, which was cDNA or gDNA.

Participants were placed into cohorts based on the clinical history they reported. V trimming: 4 bases; J trimming: 4 bases; junction bases outside the gene matches: 6. The CDR3 length is 14 residues. CDR1 and CDR2 from the germline V gene are SGHNT and YYREEE (reference sequence). The specimen was PBMCs or T cells enriched from blood (not recorded which). The sequence was obtained from a man aged 55 to 70 who had recovered from COVID-19. This chain links TRBV5-4 with TRBJ1-2; 8 bases agree with TRBD1. The CDR3 sequence: CASSMGQEIYGYTF. The CDR3 DNA sequence: TGTGCCAGCAGCATGGGACAGGAGATCTATGGCTACACCTTC.